This T cell receptor beta chain is drawn from a study of blood T cell repertoires in COVID-19. Study details: Sites in the United States, Italy and Spain provided acute and convalescent COVID-19 samples. PBMCs, B-cell-depleted T cells, or T cells were the source of the cDNA or gDNA that made up the material.

The V end lost 0 bases, the J end lost 10 bases, and 15 bases lay between the germline ends. The V gene's germline CDR1 is SQVTM and CDR2 ANQGSEA. CDR3 length equals 13 residues. Methods used by the authors: Reference gene primer amplification yielded estimated nucleated cell counts. TCRdb keeps only in-frame clones here, not all; method: immunoSEQ multiplex PCR. That table is the source of V, J and clone size, and D and trimming were worked out from the DNA. Here the sample spans 130,000 or so clones, around 85% being singletons. The origin of this receptor is a woman aged 80 or older with acute or convalescent COVID-19. The rearrangement uses TRBV29-1 and TRBJ1-1; TRBD1 might be the D (6 bases). The source material was peripheral blood. Here the CDR3 reads CSVEEGGRLGAFF. As DNA, the CDR3 is TGCAGCGTTGAAGAGGGGGGGCGACTCGGAGCTTTCTTT.